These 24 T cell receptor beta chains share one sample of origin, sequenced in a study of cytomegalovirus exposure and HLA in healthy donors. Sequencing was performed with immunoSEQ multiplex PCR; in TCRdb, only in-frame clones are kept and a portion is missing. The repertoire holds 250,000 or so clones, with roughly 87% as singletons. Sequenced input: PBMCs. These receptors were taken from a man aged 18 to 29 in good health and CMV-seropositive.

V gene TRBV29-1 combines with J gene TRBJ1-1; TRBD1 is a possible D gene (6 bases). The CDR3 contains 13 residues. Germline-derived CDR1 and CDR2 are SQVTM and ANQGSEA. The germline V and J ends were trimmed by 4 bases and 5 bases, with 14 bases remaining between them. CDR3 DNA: TGCAGCGTTGCAGGGGCTTTGGGGACTGAAGCTTTCTTT. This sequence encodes CSVAGALGTEAFF. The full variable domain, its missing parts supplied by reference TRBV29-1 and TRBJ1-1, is SAVISQKPSRDICQRGTSLTIQCQVDSQVTMMFWYRQQPGQSLTLIATANQGSEATYESGFVIDKFPISRPNLTFSTLTVSNMSPEDSSIYLCSVAGALGTEAFFGQGTRLTVV.

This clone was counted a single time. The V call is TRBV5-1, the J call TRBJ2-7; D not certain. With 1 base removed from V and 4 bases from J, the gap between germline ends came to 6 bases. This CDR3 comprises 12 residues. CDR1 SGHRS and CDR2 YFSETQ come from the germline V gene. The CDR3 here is CASSLKGYEQYF. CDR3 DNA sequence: TGCGCCAGCAGCTTGAAGGGTTACGAGCAGTACTTC.

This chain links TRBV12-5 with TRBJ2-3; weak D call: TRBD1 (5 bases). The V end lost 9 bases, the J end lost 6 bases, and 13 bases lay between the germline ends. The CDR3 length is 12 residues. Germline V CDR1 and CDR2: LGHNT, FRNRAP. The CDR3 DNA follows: TGTGCTAGCGGGCAGGGTTCGGATACGCAGTATTTT. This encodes CASGQGSDTQYF.

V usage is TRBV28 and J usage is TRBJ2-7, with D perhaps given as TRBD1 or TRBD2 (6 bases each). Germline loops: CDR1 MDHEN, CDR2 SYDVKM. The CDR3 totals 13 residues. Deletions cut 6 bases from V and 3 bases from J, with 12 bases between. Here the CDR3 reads CASRRGGHYEQYF. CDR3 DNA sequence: TGTGCCAGCAGACGTGGGGGGCACTACGAGCAGTACTTC.

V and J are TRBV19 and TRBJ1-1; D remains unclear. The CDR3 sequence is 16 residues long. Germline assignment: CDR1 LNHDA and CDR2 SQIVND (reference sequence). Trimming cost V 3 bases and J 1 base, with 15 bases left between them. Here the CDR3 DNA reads TGTGCCAGTAGTATCGCTGGAGCTGGGCCGAACACTGAAGCTTTCTTT. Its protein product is CASSIAGAGPNTEAFF.

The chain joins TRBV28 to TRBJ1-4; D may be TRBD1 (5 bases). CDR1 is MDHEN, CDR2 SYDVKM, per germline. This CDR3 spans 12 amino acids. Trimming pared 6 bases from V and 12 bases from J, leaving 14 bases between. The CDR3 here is CASSQGGAELFF. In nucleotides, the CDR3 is TGTGCCAGCAGCCAGGGCGGGGCGGAACTGTTTTTT.

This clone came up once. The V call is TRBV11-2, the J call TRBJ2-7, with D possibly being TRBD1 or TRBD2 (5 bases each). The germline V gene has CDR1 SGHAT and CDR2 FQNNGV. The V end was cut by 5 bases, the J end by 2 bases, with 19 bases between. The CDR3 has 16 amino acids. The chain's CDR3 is CASSRGRLGAAYEQYF. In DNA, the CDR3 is TGTGCCAGCAGCCGGGGAAGACTCGGGGCAGCCTACGAGCAGTACTTC.

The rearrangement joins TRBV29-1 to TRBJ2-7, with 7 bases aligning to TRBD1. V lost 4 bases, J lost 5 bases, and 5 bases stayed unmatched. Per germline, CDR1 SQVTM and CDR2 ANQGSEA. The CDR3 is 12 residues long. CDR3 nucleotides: TGCAGCGTTGTGGGGGACAGCAACGAGCAGTACTTC. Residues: CSVVGDSNEQYF.

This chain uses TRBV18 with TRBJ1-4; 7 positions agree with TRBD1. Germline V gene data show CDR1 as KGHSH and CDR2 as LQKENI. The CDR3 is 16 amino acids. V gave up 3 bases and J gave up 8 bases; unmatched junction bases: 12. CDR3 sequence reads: CASSPTSGGPGEKLFF. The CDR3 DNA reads TGTGCCAGCTCACCGACATCAGGGGGGCCGGGAGAAAAACTGTTTTTT.

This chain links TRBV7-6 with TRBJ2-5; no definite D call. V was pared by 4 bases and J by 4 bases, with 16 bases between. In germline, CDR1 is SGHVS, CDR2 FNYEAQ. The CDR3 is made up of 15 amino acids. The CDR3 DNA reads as TGTGCCAGCAGCTCATCGCCAGGTTTGGGAGAGACCCAGTACTTC. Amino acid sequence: CASSSSPGLGETQYF.

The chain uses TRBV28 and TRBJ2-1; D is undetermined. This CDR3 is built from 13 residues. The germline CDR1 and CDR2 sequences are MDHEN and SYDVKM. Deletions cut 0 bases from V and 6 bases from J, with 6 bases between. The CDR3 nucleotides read TGTGCCAGCAGTTTATGGACCGCCAATGAGCAGTTCTTC. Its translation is CASSLWTANEQFF.

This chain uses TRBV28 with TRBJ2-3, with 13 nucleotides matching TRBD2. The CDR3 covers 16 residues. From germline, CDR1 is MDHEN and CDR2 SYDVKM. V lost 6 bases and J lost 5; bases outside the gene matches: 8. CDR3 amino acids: CASRMRLAGGGDTQYF. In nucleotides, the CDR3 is TGTGCCAGCAGGATGCGACTAGCGGGAGGAGGAGATACGCAGTATTTT.

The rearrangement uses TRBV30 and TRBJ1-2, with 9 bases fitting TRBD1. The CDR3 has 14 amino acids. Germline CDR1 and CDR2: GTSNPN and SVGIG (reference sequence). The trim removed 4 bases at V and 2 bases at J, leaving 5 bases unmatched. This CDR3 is CAWNGQGRNYGYTF. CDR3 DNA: TGTGCCTGGAACGGACAGGGGCGCAACTATGGCTACACCTTC.

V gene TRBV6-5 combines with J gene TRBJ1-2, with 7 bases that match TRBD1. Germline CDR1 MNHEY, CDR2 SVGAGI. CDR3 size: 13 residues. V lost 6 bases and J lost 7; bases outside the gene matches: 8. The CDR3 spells CASRNGQAIGYTF. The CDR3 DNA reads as TGTGCCAGCAGAAACGGACAGGCGATTGGCTACACCTTC.

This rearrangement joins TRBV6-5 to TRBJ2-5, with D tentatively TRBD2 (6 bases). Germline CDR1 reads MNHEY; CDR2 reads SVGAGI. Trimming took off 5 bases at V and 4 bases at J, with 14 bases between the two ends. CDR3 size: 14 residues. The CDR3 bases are TGTGCCAGCAGTAGACTAGTAGGTGGAGAGACCCAGTACTTC. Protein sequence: CASSRLVGGETQYF.

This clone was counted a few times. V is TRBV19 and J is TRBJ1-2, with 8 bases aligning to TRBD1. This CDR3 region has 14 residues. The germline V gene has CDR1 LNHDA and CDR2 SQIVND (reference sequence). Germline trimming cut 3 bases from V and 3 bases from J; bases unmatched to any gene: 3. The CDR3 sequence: CASSIQGAYYGYTF. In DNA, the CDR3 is TGTGCCAGTAGTATTCAGGGGGCGTACTATGGCTACACCTTC.

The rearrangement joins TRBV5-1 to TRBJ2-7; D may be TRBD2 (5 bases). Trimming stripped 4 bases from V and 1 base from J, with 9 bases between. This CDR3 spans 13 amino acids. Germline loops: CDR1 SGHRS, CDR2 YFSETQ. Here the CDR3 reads CASSHRDSYEQYF. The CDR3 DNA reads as TGCGCCAGCAGCCACCGGGATTCCTACGAGCAGTACTTC. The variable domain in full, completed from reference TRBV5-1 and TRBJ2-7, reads KAGVTQTPRYLIKTRGQQVTLSCSPISGHRSVSWYQQTPGQGLQFLFEYFSETQRNKGNFPGRFSGRQFSNSRSEMNVSTLELGDSALYLCASSHRDSYEQYFGPGTRLTVT.

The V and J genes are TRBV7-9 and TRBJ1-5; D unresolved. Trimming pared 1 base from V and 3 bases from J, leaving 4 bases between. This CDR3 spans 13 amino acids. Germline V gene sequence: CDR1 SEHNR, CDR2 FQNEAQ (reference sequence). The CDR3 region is CASSLDNNQPQHF. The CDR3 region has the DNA TGTGCCAGCAGCTTAGATAACAATCAGCCCCAGCATTTT.

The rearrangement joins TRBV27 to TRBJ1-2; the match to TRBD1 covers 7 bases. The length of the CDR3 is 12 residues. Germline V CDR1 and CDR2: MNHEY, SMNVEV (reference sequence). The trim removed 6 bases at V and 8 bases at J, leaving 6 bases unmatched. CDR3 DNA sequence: TGTGCCAGCAGCCTACAGGGGCAGGGCTACACCTTC. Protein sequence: CASSLQGQGYTF.

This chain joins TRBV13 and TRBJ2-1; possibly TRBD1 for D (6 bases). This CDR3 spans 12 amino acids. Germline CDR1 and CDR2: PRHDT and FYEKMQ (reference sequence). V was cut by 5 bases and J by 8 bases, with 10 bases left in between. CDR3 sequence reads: CASSIRTDEQFF. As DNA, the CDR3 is TGTGCCAGCAGCATCCGGACAGATGAGCAGTTCTTC.

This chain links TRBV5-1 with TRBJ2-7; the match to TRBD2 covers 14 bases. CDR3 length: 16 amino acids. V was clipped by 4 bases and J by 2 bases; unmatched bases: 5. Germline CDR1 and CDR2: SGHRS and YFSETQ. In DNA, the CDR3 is TGCGCCAGCAGCATCGGGACTAGCGGGGGTGCCTACGAGCAGTACTTC. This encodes CASSIGTSGGAYEQYF.

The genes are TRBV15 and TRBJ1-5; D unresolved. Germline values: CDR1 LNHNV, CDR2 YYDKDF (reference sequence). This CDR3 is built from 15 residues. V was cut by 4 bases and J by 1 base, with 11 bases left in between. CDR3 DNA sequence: TGTGCCACCAGCAAGGAGCGGGGAAGCAATCAGCCCCAGCATTTT. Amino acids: CATSKERGSNQPQHF.

The CDR3 loop is CAWSPTPRTGYTF. CDR3 DNA sequence: TGTGCCTGGAGCCCCACCCCAAGGACAGGCTACACCTTC. The chain links TRBV30 to TRBJ1-2; maybe TRBD1 (5 bases). The V and J ends lost 3 bases and 8 bases respectively, with 16 bases between them. This CDR3 contains 13 residues. The germline V gene has CDR1 GTSNPN and CDR2 SVGIG (reference sequence).

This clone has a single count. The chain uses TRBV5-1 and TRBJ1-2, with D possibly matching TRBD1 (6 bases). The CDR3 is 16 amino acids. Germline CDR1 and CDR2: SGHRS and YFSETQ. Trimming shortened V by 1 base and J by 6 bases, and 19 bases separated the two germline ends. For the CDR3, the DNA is TGCGCCAGCAGCTTGTTCCCAAACAGGGAGGTGAATGGCTACACCTTC. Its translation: CASSLFPNREVNGYTF.